The present T cell receptor (beta chain) was sequenced within a study of blood T cell repertoires in COVID-19. As for the study in general: Acute-phase and convalescent COVID-19 samples originated in the United States, Italy and Spain. The analysed material was cDNA or gDNA that came from T cells, B-cell-depleted T cells, or PBMCs.

In the original workflow: Reference gene primer amplification yielded estimated nucleated cell counts. Produced via immunoSEQ multiplex PCR; TCRdb's table is partial and in-frame only. That table gives V, J and clone size, and the DNA gave D and trimming. Here the sample spans about 160,000 clones, about 91% being singletons. This clone appeared a single time. The germline V gene has CDR1 MNHEY and CDR2 SMNVEV (reference sequence). This CDR3 is 14 amino acids long. Trimming removed 3 bases at V and 3 bases at J, with 9 bases between. The sequenced sample was peripheral blood. The chain joins TRBV27 to TRBJ1-3; the D is unclear. The TCR comes from a woman aged 60-75 years who had recovered from COVID-19. CDR3 residues: CASSFLELGNTIYF. CDR3 DNA sequence: TGTGCCAGCAGTTTTTTAGAACTTGGAAACACCATATATTTT.